The next 23 T cell receptor beta chains were all read from a single sample in a study of blood T cell repertoires in COVID-19. Clones were sequenced by immunoSEQ multiplex PCR, and TCRdb holds only the in-frame ones, with some missing. This table has a few hundred thousand clones, roughly 90% appearing once. Sequenced input: PBMCs or T cells enriched from blood (not recorded which). These receptors were obtained from a man aged 30-40 years who had been exposed to COVID-19.

This clone came up a few times. The rearrangement joins TRBV3-1 (or the pseudogene TRBV3-2) to TRBJ1-4, with unresolved D. This CDR3 has 14 amino acids. Deletions cut 2 bases from V and 8 bases from J, with 12 bases between. The germline V gene encodes CDR1 LGHDT and CDR2 YNNKEL (reference sequence). The CDR3, as DNA: TGTGCCAGCAGCCAAAGGCCAGCAGGAGAAAAACTGTTTTTT. The encoded protein is CASSQRPAGEKLFF.

Regarding this clone: An end of the junction does not agree with germline; a read error may underlie this. This chain uses TRBV7-9 with TRBJ1-1; D is uncertain. The CDR3 has 13 residues. In germline, CDR1 is SEHNR, CDR2 FQNEAQ (reference sequence). The CDR3 DNA reads as TGTGCCAGCAGCTTACGGGAGAACCCTGAAGCTTTCTTT. Protein sequence: CASSLRENPEAFF.

The chain links TRBV7-9 to TRBJ1-1, with 9 positions matching TRBD1. The length of the CDR3 is 15 residues. V lost 8 bases to trimming and J lost 4 bases; unmatched junction nucleotides: 11. Germline lookup yields CDR1 SEHNR and CDR2 FQNEAQ (reference sequence). The chain's CDR3 is CASHAVTGGLTEAFF. The CDR3 DNA reads as TGTGCCAGCCACGCGGTTACAGGGGGCCTCACTGAAGCTTTCTTT. Drawing the rest from reference TRBV7-9 and TRBJ1-1, the complete variable domain is DTGVSQNPRHKITKRGQNVTFRCDPISEHNRLYWYRQTLGQGPEFLTYFQNEAQLEKSRLLSDRFSAERPKGSFSTLEIQRTEQGDSAMYLCASHAVTGGLTEAFFGQGTRLTVV.

The chain links TRBV19 to TRBJ2-7; 8 bases are a match to TRBD1. J lost 6 bases, V lost 9 bases, and 13 bases had no gene match. Germline V lookup: CDR1 LNHDA, CDR2 SQIVND (reference sequence). This CDR3 contains 14 residues. Written as DNA, the CDR3 is TGTGCCAGCTCGCGGGGACAGGAGAACTCCGAGCAGTACTTC. As protein: CASSRGQENSEQYF.

The J gene is TRBJ1-2, the V gene TRBV5-5; D may be TRBD1 (6 bases). This CDR3 spans 17 amino acids. CDR1 SGHKS and CDR2 YYEKEE come from the germline V gene (reference sequence). The V end was cut by 0 bases, the J end by 4 bases, with 19 bases between. Here the CDR3 DNA reads TGTGCCAGCAGCTTGGACCCCCCAGGGGAGAGGGTCTATGGCTACACCTTC. Translation: CASSLDPPGERVYGYTF.

J is TRBJ2-4 and V is TRBV16; D is undetermined. Per the germline V gene, CDR1 is KGHSY and CDR2 is FQNENV. The CDR3 is 16 residues long. V lost 3 bases and J 0 bases, leaving 12 bases between the germline ends. The CDR3 reads CASSQLAWLAKNIQYF. DNA for the CDR3: TGTGCCAGCAGCCAGCTGGCTTGGCTAGCCAAAAACATTCAGTACTTC.

The chain carries TRBV7-2 and TRBJ2-3; D perhaps matches TRBD2 (6 bases). Germline V lookup: CDR1 SGHTA, CDR2 FQGNSA. Trimming left V 5 bases short and J 2 bases short, with 11 bases between. CDR3 size: 14 residues. The CDR3 sequence: CASSLDYSTDTQYF. The DNA of the CDR3 is TGTGCCAGCAGCCTGGACTATTCCACAGATACGCAGTATTTT.

The chain recombines TRBV19 with TRBJ2-5; TRBD1 agrees at 7 bases. The CDR3 has 14 amino acids. Germline V gives CDR1 LNHDA, CDR2 SQIVND (reference sequence). V lost 3 bases, J lost 2 bases, and 3 bases stayed unmatched. CDR3 sequence (DNA): TGTGCCAGTAGTATTAACAGGGGACAAGAGACCCAGTACTTC. Translating it yields CASSINRGQETQYF.

The chain carries TRBV6-5 and TRBJ2-7; possible D gene TRBD1, 6 bases. CDR3 length: 12 residues. The germline V gene encodes CDR1 MNHEY and CDR2 SVGAGI. Trimming removed 6 bases at V and 3 bases at J, with 9 bases between. The CDR3 here is CASRFRGYEQYF. CDR3 DNA sequence: TGTGCCAGCAGATTCAGGGGCTACGAGCAGTACTTC.

The chain links TRBV18 to TRBJ2-5; D call uncertain. Deletions cut 4 bases from V and 1 base from J, with 10 bases between. The length of the CDR3 is 14 residues. The germline CDR1 and CDR2 sequences are KGHSH and LQKENI. In DNA, the CDR3 is TGTGCCAGCTCACTGTCGAGAACCCAAGAGACCCAGTACTTC. Its protein is CASSLSRTQETQYF.

This clone was counted once. This chain joins TRBV6-2 or TRBV6-3 and TRBJ2-6; 8 bases fit TRBD1. CDR1 and CDR2 (germline): MNHEY, SVGEGT. This CDR3 contains 20 residues. The junction had 15 bases not matched to a gene; V was cut back by 5 bases and J by 0 bases. The CDR3 spells CASSEIRGRGVSSGANVLTF. The DNA for the CDR3 is TGTGCCAGCAGTGAGATCAGGGGGCGAGGGGTAAGCTCTGGGGCCAACGTCCTGACTTTC.

The V gene is TRBV7-2, the J gene TRBJ2-5; TRBD1 aligns across 9 bases. The CDR3 is 16 residues long. Germline values: CDR1 SGHTA, CDR2 FQGNSA. The trim removed 2 bases at V and 4 bases at J, leaving 8 bases unmatched. CDR3 nucleotides: TGTGCCAGCAGCTTATTCGGGGACAGGGTATCAGAGACCCAGTACTTC. Its protein product is CASSLFGDRVSETQYF.

The rearrangement joins TRBV6-5 to TRBJ2-1; 11 nucleotides agree with TRBD2. Germline CDR1 MNHEY, CDR2 SVGAGI. The CDR3 is made up of 15 amino acids. V lost 8 bases, J lost 10 bases, and 13 bases stayed unmatched. CDR3 sequence (DNA): TGTGCCAGCTTAAGACTAGCGGGGAGCGAGTGGGAGCAGTTCTTC. Amino acid sequence: CASLRLAGSEWEQFF.

This clone was seen once. The rearrangement uses TRBV2 and TRBJ2-1, with TRBD2 identical over 14 bases. The CDR3 runs 17 residues. CDR1 is SNHLY and CDR2 is FYNNEI in the germline V gene. With 8 bases clipped from V and 6 bases from J, the junction kept 12 bases outside the gene matches. The CDR3 loop is CASLEHPTSGGANEQFF. For the CDR3, the DNA is TGTGCCAGCCTCGAGCACCCGACTAGCGGGGGGGCCAATGAGCAGTTCTTC.

This chain links TRBV6-2 or TRBV6-3 with TRBJ1-6, with unresolved D. V lost 4 bases and J lost 9, with 7 bases in between. Germline assignment: CDR1 MNHEY and CDR2 SVGEGT. The length of the CDR3 is 12 residues. CDR3 DNA sequence: TGTGCCAGCAGTTTCGGCGGTTCACCCCTCCACTTT. It specifies CASSFGGSPLHF.

The chain carries TRBV4-1 and TRBJ2-7; possible D gene TRBD1, 5 bases. CDR1 MGHRA and CDR2 YSYEKL come from the germline V gene. The CDR3 covers 13 residues. Trimming left V 0 bases short and J 4 bases short, with 7 bases between. CDR3 bases: TGCGCCAGCAGCCAAGATCAGGGTTACGAGCAGTACTTC. It translates to CASSQDQGYEQYF.

V and J are TRBV11-2 and TRBJ2-5; D perhaps matches TRBD2 (7 bases). This CDR3 spans 15 amino acids. Germline CDR1 is SGHAT and CDR2 is FQNNGV. The V end lost 2 bases, the J end lost 5 bases, and 15 bases lay between the germline ends. The CDR3 loop is CASSLRGGLMETQYF. The CDR3 DNA reads TGTGCCAGCAGCTTAAGGGGGGGTCTAATGGAGACCCAGTACTTC.

The chain couples TRBV19 to TRBJ2-3; 8 bases fit TRBD1. CDR1 LNHDA and CDR2 SQIVND come from the germline V gene (reference sequence). The CDR3 is 15 residues long. J gave up 1 base and V 3 bases, and 3 bases lay outside the gene matches. The CDR3 loop is CASSIPGQGTDTQYF. The CDR3 DNA reads as TGTGCCAGTAGTATTCCGGGACAGGGCACAGATACGCAGTATTTT.

The rearrangement joins TRBV20-1 to TRBJ2-1; a weak D match, TRBD1 (6 bases). The CDR3 runs to 16 residues. The germline CDR1 and CDR2 sequences are DFQATT and SNEGSKA (reference sequence). V was pared by 3 bases and J by 3 bases, with 18 bases between. Here the CDR3 reads CSASTGRPGDYNEQFF. The CDR3 DNA is TGCAGTGCTAGTACAGGGCGACCCGGGGACTACAATGAGCAGTTCTTC.

J is TRBJ1-1 and V is TRBV6-1, with D unresolved. The CDR3 runs 16 residues. Germline lookup yields CDR1 MNHNS and CDR2 SASEGT. Trimming removed 2 bases from V and 1 base from J, with 14 bases in between. This CDR3 reads CASSERGGLENTEAFF. DNA for the CDR3: TGTGCCAGCAGTGAACGTGGCGGCCTGGAGAACACTGAAGCTTTCTTT.

A single count supports this clone. The chain has TRBV19 and TRBJ1-3; 7 nucleotides agree with TRBD1. CDR1 is LNHDA and CDR2 is SQIVND in the germline V gene (reference sequence). The CDR3 length is 15 residues. The junction had 9 bases not matched to a gene; V was cut back by 10 bases and J by 0 bases. The CDR3 region has the DNA TGTGCCACAAAGCCGGGACAGCGCTCTGGAAACACCATATATTTT. This codes for CATKPGQRSGNTIYF.

The chain links TRBV5-5 to TRBJ1-6; no definite D call. CDR3 length: 16 amino acids. The germline CDR1 and CDR2 sequences are SGHKS and YYEKEE (reference sequence). Trimming shortened V by 1 base and J by 3 bases, and 11 bases separated the two germline ends. The CDR3 coding sequence is TGTGCCAGCAGCTTGATAGAACAGTTCTATAATTCACCCCTCCACTTT. Translated, it gives CASSLIEQFYNSPLHF. The full variable domain, its missing parts supplied by reference TRBV5-5 and TRBJ1-6, is DAGVTQSPTHLIKTRGQQVTLRCSPISGHKSVSWYQQVLGQGPQFIFQYYEKEERGRGNFPDRFSARQFPNYSSELNVNALLLGDSALYLCASSLIEQFYNSPLHFGNGTRLTVT.

The gene calls are TRBV7-9 and TRBJ1-1; the D gene is possibly TRBD1 (6 bases). This CDR3 region has 15 residues. Germline CDR1 is SEHNR and CDR2 is FQNEAQ (reference sequence). Trimming left V 2 bases short and J 3 bases short, with 13 bases between. Written as DNA, the CDR3 is TGTGCCAGCAGCTTATTCGGCAGGGGTGACACTGAAGCTTTCTTT. Its protein is CASSLFGRGDTEAFF.